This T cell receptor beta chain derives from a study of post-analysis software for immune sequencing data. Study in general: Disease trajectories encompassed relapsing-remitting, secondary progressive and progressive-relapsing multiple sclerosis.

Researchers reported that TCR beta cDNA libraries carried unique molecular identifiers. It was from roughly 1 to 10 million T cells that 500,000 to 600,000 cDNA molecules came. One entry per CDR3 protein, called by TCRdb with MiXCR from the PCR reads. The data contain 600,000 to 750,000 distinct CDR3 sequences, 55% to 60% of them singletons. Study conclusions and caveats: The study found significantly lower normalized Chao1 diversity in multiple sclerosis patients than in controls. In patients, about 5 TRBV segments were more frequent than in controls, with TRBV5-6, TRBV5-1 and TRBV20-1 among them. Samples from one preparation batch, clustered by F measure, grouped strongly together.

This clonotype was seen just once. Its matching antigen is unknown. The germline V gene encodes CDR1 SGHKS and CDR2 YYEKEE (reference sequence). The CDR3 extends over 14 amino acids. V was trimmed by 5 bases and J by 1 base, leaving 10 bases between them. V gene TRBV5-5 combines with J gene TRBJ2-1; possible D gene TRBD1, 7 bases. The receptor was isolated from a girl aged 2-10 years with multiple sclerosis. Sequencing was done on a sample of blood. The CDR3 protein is CASRRDRSYNEQFF. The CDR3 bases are TGTGCCAGCAGGCGGGACAGATCCTACAATGAGCAGTTCTTC.